The clone carrying this TCR beta chain rates as medium-sized. The antigen is not known. Extraction of RNA preceded its reverse transcription into cDNA, which served as the sequencing template. Repertoires were generated with immunoSEQ multiplex PCR, while TCRdb's copy carries only in-frame clones and drops some. The sample consists of over 30,000 clones, about 83% of them appearing once. These data are taken from a study of CD8+ T cells in alopecia areata. Study-wide results and limits: Sharing of TCRs across patients appeared less clear than in mice, possibly for HLA-related reasons.

Alopecia areata patients provided lesional scalp punch biopsies and peripheral blood, both collected for the study. Sorted out of PBMCs were CD4+ T cells and CD8+ T cells. Trimming shortened V by 0 bases and J by 0 bases, and 6 bases separated the two germline ends. This CDR3 contains 16 residues. CDR1 is LGHNA, CDR2 YNFKEQ, per germline. The chain recombines TRBV4-2 with TRBJ2-6; perhaps TRBD1 as D (5 bases). Sequencing was performed on NKG2D-low CD8+ T cells sorted from blood. This receptor was taken from a human donor with alopecia areata. The CDR3 region is CASSQDQGSGANVLTF. In DNA, the CDR3 is TGTGCCAGCAGCCAAGATCAGGGCTCTGGGGCCAACGTCCTGACTTTC.